Below are 26 T cell receptor beta chains sequenced from a single sample in a study of cytomegalovirus exposure and HLA in healthy donors. Both 60 Vbeta primers and 13 Jbeta primers went into the PCR. Clones were sequenced by immunoSEQ multiplex PCR, and TCRdb holds only the in-frame ones, with some missing. The sample carries roughly 250,000 clones, roughly 80% recorded once. Material: PBMCs. The receptors originated from a girl aged 2-10 years in good health and CMV-seronegative.

This clone has only a few counts. The rearrangement links TRBV27 to TRBJ2-7; 9 bases map to TRBD1. Trimming at V came to 8 bases and at J to 1 base, leaving 3 bases not matched to a gene. Per germline, CDR1 MNHEY and CDR2 SMNVEV (reference sequence). This CDR3 spans 13 amino acids. The CDR3 region has the DNA TGTGCCAGCTCAGGACAGGGGTCCTACGAGCAGTACTTC. It codes for CASSGQGSYEQYF.

This chain connects TRBV28 to TRBJ1-2; TRBD1 agrees at 11 bases. The CDR3 loop spans 14 amino acids. V lost 4 bases, J lost 8 bases, and 6 bases stayed unmatched. Germline CDR1 MDHEN, CDR2 SYDVKM. For the CDR3, the DNA is TGTGCCAGCAGTTGGGACAGGGGGGCATACGGCTACACCTTC. Its protein product is CASSWDRGAYGYTF.

The rearrangement uses TRBV25-1 and TRBJ2-7; the D gene is possibly TRBD2 (6 bases). Trimming removed 3 bases at V and 3 bases at J, with 15 bases between. In germline, CDR1 is MGHDK, CDR2 SYGVNS. This CDR3 contains 15 residues. The CDR3 loop reads CASSDEEGRGYEQYF. Here the CDR3 DNA reads TGTGCCAGCAGTGATGAGGAGGGGAGAGGCTACGAGCAGTACTTC.

The chain recombines TRBV19 with TRBJ2-3; 8 nucleotides match TRBD2. The CDR3 runs to 18 residues. The V gene's germline CDR1 is LNHDA and CDR2 SQIVND (reference sequence). Unmatched junction bases numbered 8, after V lost 0 bases and J lost 0 bases. The CDR3 DNA reads as TGTGCCAGTAGTATAGACCCCCGGACTAGCCGTAGCACAGATACGCAGTATTTT. Its protein product is CASSIDPRTSRSTDTQYF.

DNA of the CDR3: TGTGCCAGCAGTTACGAACCAGGGGGCCAAGGGGAGCAGTACTTC. The encoded protein is CASSYEPGGQGEQYF. The chain links TRBV6-6 to TRBJ2-7, with 8 bases identical to TRBD1. This CDR3 has 15 amino acids. Germline trimming cut 2 bases from V and 7 bases from J; bases unmatched to any gene: 10. Germline CDR1 MNHNY, CDR2 SVGAGI (reference sequence).

This clone has just a few counts. The J gene is TRBJ2-7, the V gene TRBV7-9, with a possible D match to TRBD2 (6 bases). V dropped 6 bases and J dropped 6 bases, with 18 bases sitting between them. Germline-derived CDR1 and CDR2 are SEHNR and FQNEAQ (reference sequence). This CDR3 comprises 14 residues. The CDR3 loop reads CASSPGDSFGEQYF. The CDR3, as DNA: TGTGCCAGCAGTCCGGGGGACTCCTTTGGCGAGCAGTACTTC.

Written as DNA, the CDR3 is TGTGCTAGTACTCCGCTCACAGATACGCAGTATTTT. As protein: CASTPLTDTQYF. This chain links TRBV21-1 with TRBJ2-3; TRBD2 is taken as the D call from the table, unchecked against the DNA. TRBV21-1 is a known pseudogene. The CDR3 extends over 12 amino acids.

For the CDR3, the DNA is TGTGCCAGCAGCGCTACAGGGTCCGACACTGAAGCTTTCTTT. Protein product: CASSATGSDTEAFF. V gene TRBV9 combines with J gene TRBJ1-1; weak D call: TRBD1 (6 bases). The germline gives CDR1 SGDLS, CDR2 YYNGEE. Trimming took off 3 bases at V and 3 bases at J, with 12 bases between the two ends. This CDR3 comprises 14 residues.

This clone was detected a few times. The rearrangement joins TRBV5-4 to TRBJ2-2; D uncertain. V shed 0 bases and J shed 7 bases, with 4 bases lying between them. Germline V gene sequence: CDR1 SGHNT, CDR2 YYREEE (reference sequence). The CDR3 consists of 12 residues. The CDR3 spells CASSLDGGELFF. CDR3 DNA sequence: TGTGCCAGCAGCTTGGACGGCGGGGAGCTGTTTTTT.

The CDR3 loop reads CASSESRFPYEQYF. CDR3 DNA sequence: TGTGCCAGCAGTGAAAGTCGGTTCCCCTACGAGCAGTACTTC. The gene calls are TRBV2 and TRBJ2-7; no clear D gene. The length of the CDR3 is 14 residues. CDR1 and CDR2 from the germline V gene are SNHLY and FYNNEI. The ends were cut back, 2 bases at V and 2 bases at J, with 10 bases in the middle.

This sequence joins TRBV19 and TRBJ1-2, with 7 bases fitting TRBD1. V lost 10 bases and J lost 3; bases outside the gene matches: 8. This CDR3 is built from 13 residues. The V gene's germline CDR1 is LNHDA and CDR2 SQIVND (reference sequence). CDR3 DNA sequence: TGTGCCACGAAGACAGGGACATACTATGGCTACACCTTC. This encodes CATKTGTYYGYTF.

The rearrangement uses TRBV10-3 and TRBJ2-7; TRBD2 matches at 10 bases. The trim removed 2 bases at V and 2 bases at J, leaving 3 bases unmatched. The CDR3 is 15 amino acids. Germline V CDR1 and CDR2: ENHRY, SYGVKD. The DNA of the CDR3 is TGTGCCATCAGTGAGACCACTAGCGGGACCTACGAGCAGTACTTC. Translated, it gives CAISETTSGTYEQYF.

The sample holds one count of this clone. J is TRBJ2-2 and V is TRBV27; 7 bases line up with TRBD1. The CDR3 consists of 13 residues. Trimming took 6 bases from V and 7 from J; bases not matched to a gene: 5. Germline V lookup: CDR1 MNHEY, CDR2 SMNVEV (reference sequence). This chain's CDR3 is CASRTGVIGELFF. The CDR3 coding sequence is TGTGCCAGCAGAACAGGGGTGATCGGGGAGCTGTTTTTT.

This clone was detected only once. CDR3 sequence (DNA): TGTGCCAGCAGTCCCACGGCGGGATCCTACGAGCAGTACTTC. Amino acid sequence: CASSPTAGSYEQYF. This chain connects TRBV27 to TRBJ2-7, with a weak D call TRBD2 (6 bases). Germline-derived CDR1 and CDR2 are MNHEY and SMNVEV (reference sequence). V was cut by 5 bases and J by 1 base, with 12 bases left in between. This CDR3 has 14 amino acids.

CDR3 loop: CASSLEDRATYEQYF. CDR3 DNA sequence: TGTGCCAGCAGCTTGGAGGACAGGGCAACCTACGAGCAGTACTTC. The V call is TRBV5-4, the J call TRBJ2-7; TRBD1 matches at 8 bases. The CDR3 extends over 15 amino acids. Trimming took 0 bases from V and 2 from J; bases not matched to a gene: 4. Per the germline V gene, CDR1 is SGHNT and CDR2 is YYREEE (reference sequence). The full variable domain, its missing parts supplied by reference TRBV5-4 and TRBJ2-7, is ETGVTQSPTHLIKTRGQQVTLRCSSQSGHNTVSWYQQALGQGPQFIFQYYREEENGRGNFPPRFSGLQFPNYSSELNVNALELDDSALYLCASSLEDRATYEQYFGPGTRLTVT.

This clone came up once. The CDR3 here is CASSVGDRAHEQYF. The CDR3 bases are TGTGCCAGCAGCGTGGGCGACAGGGCCCACGAGCAGTACTTC. The chain links TRBV5-4 to TRBJ2-7; 7 bases match TRBD1. Germline values: CDR1 SGHNT, CDR2 YYREEE (reference sequence). With V trimmed by 4 bases and J by 5 bases, 9 bases remained unmatched. The CDR3 is made up of 14 amino acids.

The CDR3 reads CASSLLAGALYEQYF. The CDR3 region has the DNA TGTGCCAGCAGCCTCCTAGCGGGGGCCCTCTACGAGCAGTACTTC. This chain links TRBV7-6 with TRBJ2-7; 10 bases align to TRBD2. CDR1 SGHVS and CDR2 FNYEAQ come from the germline V gene. This CDR3 is 15 amino acids long. Trimming at V came to 5 bases and at J to 3 bases, leaving 7 bases not matched to a gene.

The chain employs TRBV2 and TRBJ1-1; TRBD1 matches 9 bases. The V segment lost 8 bases and the J segment 5 bases; nucleotides outside the gene matches: 12. This CDR3 has 15 amino acids. Germline V gives CDR1 SNHLY, CDR2 FYNNEI. As DNA, the CDR3 is TGTGCCAGCTCTAGTCCGGGACAGGGATGGACTGAAGCTTTCTTT. Translating gives CASSSPGQGWTEAFF.

Regarding this clone: The sample has other DNA sequences that encode this CDR3 too. The chain combines TRBV19 with TRBJ2-1; 13 positions agree with TRBD2. From germline, CDR1 is LNHDA and CDR2 SQIVND (reference sequence). There are 15 residues in the CDR3. Germline trimming cut 6 bases from V and 8 bases from J; bases unmatched to any gene: 7. This CDR3 reads CASRRLAGGLDEQFF. Written as DNA, the CDR3 is TGTGCCAGTAGGAGACTAGCGGGAGGACTGGATGAGCAGTTCTTC. The full variable domain, its missing parts supplied by reference TRBV19 and TRBJ2-1, is DGGITQSPKYLFRKEGQNVTLSCEQNLNHDAMYWYRQDPGQGLRLIYYSQIVNDFQKGDIAEGYSVSREKKESFPLTVTSAQKNPTAFYLCASRRLAGGLDEQFFGPGTRLTVL.

This clone was counted a single time. This sequence joins TRBV28 and TRBJ1-5; D is unclear. V lost 5 bases, J lost 3 bases, and 8 bases lay in between. The CDR3 is 13 amino acids. Germline assignment: CDR1 MDHEN and CDR2 SYDVKM. The DNA for the CDR3 is TGTGCCAGCAGTCCGAGATCCAATCAGCCCCAGCATTTT. This gives the protein CASSPRSNQPQHF.

The genes are TRBV6-1 and TRBJ1-1; TRBD1 matches 7 bases. The CDR3 runs to 14 residues. J was trimmed by 3 bases and V by 8 bases; bases with no gene match: 9. Germline CDR1 and CDR2: MNHNS and SASEGT. The CDR3 loop is CASRGRQGHTEAFF. CDR3 DNA sequence: TGTGCCAGCCGGGGAAGACAGGGCCACACTGAAGCTTTCTTT.

This clone was observed a handful of times. The J gene is TRBJ2-3, the V gene TRBV7-2, with a possible D match to TRBD1 (7 bases). Per germline, CDR1 SGHTA and CDR2 FQGNSA. The germline V and J ends were trimmed by 3 bases and 5 bases, with 15 bases remaining between them. CDR3 length: 15 residues. The CDR3 DNA reads TGTGCCAGCAGCTTCCGGACAGGAGGGGAAGATACGCAGTATTTT. Translated: CASSFRTGGEDTQYF.

This chain joins TRBV28 and TRBJ1-2; 8 bases line up with TRBD1. Germline CDR1 is MDHEN and CDR2 is SYDVKM. CDR3 length: 12 amino acids. The ends lost 8 bases at V and 7 bases at J; junction bases unmatched: 6. Here the CDR3 reads CASWDRLGGYTF. CDR3 coding DNA: TGTGCCAGCTGGGACAGGCTGGGTGGCTACACCTTC.

The V call is TRBV7-9, the J call TRBJ2-7, with D tentatively TRBD2 (5 bases). The CDR3 spans 13 residues. V shed 0 bases and J shed 9 bases, with 12 bases lying between them. Germline values: CDR1 SEHNR, CDR2 FQNEAQ (reference sequence). The CDR3: CASSLAGNKGQYF. CDR3 coding DNA: TGTGCCAGCAGCTTAGCCGGGAACAAGGGGCAGTACTTC.

In its sample, this clone was seen a few times. The V gene is TRBV27, the J gene TRBJ1-4; possibly TRBD1 for D (6 bases). The CDR3 runs to 15 residues. V was pared by 2 bases and J by 8 bases, with 15 bases between. Looked up from germline, CDR1 is MNHEY and CDR2 is SMNVEV (reference sequence). The CDR3, as DNA: TGTGCCAGCAGTTTAAGCCCGACAGGCCCAGAAAAACTGTTTTTT. Encoded protein: CASSLSPTGPEKLFF.

V gene TRBV9 combines with J gene TRBJ2-3; tentatively, D is TRBD2 (7 bases). V dropped 3 bases and J dropped 7 bases, with 21 bases sitting between them. Germline V gene sequence: CDR1 SGDLS, CDR2 YYNGEE. CDR3 length: 16 amino acids. CDR3 amino acids: CASSGRLGGPANTQYF. CDR3 coding DNA: TGTGCCAGCAGCGGCAGATTGGGGGGGCCCGCAAATACGCAGTATTTT.